These 14 T cell receptor beta chains were sequenced from one sample in a study of identical twins. MiXCR was run by TCRdb on the 5' RACE reads, yielding one entry per CDR3 protein. The table includes roughly 570,000 distinct CDR3 sequences, over 8.5% detected once. These same records also appear under a second study, on yellow fever vaccine responses in identical twins.

The specimen sequenced was PBMCs. All receptors come from a woman younger than 35 in good health.

J is TRBJ1-2 and V is TRBV5-1, with 7 bases matching TRBD1. Germline V gene data show CDR1 as SGHRS and CDR2 as YFSETQ. This CDR3 has 15 residues. Losses at the gene ends were 7 bases for V and 3 bases for J; bases not matched to a gene: 12. The CDR3 region has the DNA TGCGCCAGCGCGGCCCGGGACAGATATGACTATGGCTACACCTTC. This encodes CASAARDRYDYGYTF.

This chain uses TRBV11-2 with TRBJ2-3; D is unresolved. The CDR3 extends over 14 amino acids. Germline CDR1 SGHAT, CDR2 FQNNGV. The germline V and J ends were trimmed by 7 bases and 2 bases, with 13 bases remaining between them. The chain's CDR3 is CASKTLEVTDTQYF. For the CDR3, the DNA is TGTGCCAGCAAAACCCTAGAGGTCACAGATACGCAGTATTTT.

This clonotype was seen ten or more times. The chain uses TRBV12-3 or TRBV12-4 and TRBJ2-7, with 10 bases that match TRBD1. V trimming: 8 bases; J trimming: 4 bases; junction bases outside the gene matches: 11. The CDR3 runs to 15 residues. CDR3: CASSSPDRGRYEQYF. Here the CDR3 DNA reads TGTGCCAGCTCTTCCCCGGACAGGGGGAGGTACGAGCAGTACTTC.

V is TRBV20-1 and J is TRBJ2-7, with 7 bases that match TRBD1. Trimming at V came to 1 base and at J to 2 bases, leaving 8 bases not matched to a gene. From germline, CDR1 is DFQATT and CDR2 SNEGSKA (reference sequence). There are 15 residues in the CDR3. In nucleotides, the CDR3 is TGCAGTGCTAGAGGCCGGACAGGTATAGCCTACGAGCAGTACTTC. Residues: CSARGRTGIAYEQYF.

The sample holds many counts of this clonotype. V and J are TRBV29-1 and TRBJ2-7; the D call may be TRBD1 or TRBD2 (5 bases each). CDR1 and CDR2 from the germline V gene are SQVTM and ANQGSEA. CDR3 length: 13 residues. The V gene lost 3 bases and the J gene lost 0 bases, with 9 bases spanning the gap. The DNA of the CDR3 is TGCAGCGTTGATGGGGGTGCCTCCTACGAGCAGTACTTC. It encodes CSVDGGASYEQYF.

This clonotype has a count of ten or more. The V and J genes are TRBV2 and TRBJ2-5; no clear D gene. The CDR3 has 11 residues. V lost 6 bases and J lost 5, with 7 bases in between. Looked up from germline, CDR1 is SNHLY and CDR2 is FYNNEI. CDR3 coding DNA: TGTGCCAGCAGGGGCGGTGAGACCCAGTACTTC. It is translated as CASRGGETQYF.

The chain has TRBV29-1 and TRBJ2-7, with a possible D match to TRBD1 (6 bases). CDR3 length: 13 amino acids. V dropped 4 bases and J dropped 3 bases, with 13 bases sitting between them. Germline CDR1 SQVTM, CDR2 ANQGSEA. The CDR3 region is CSVVTDRGYEQYF. In DNA form, the CDR3 reads TGCAGCGTTGTAACGGACAGAGGCTACGAGCAGTACTTC.

This clonotype has just a few counts. This chain connects TRBV4-2 to TRBJ2-1; no clear D. Trimming removed 0 bases from V and 6 bases from J, with 6 bases in between. Germline loops: CDR1 LGHNA, CDR2 YNFKEQ. There are 13 residues in the CDR3. CDR3 amino acids: CASSQDFGNEQFF. The DNA of the CDR3 is TGTGCCAGCAGCCAAGACTTTGGCAATGAGCAGTTCTTC.

This clonotype was seen more than once but under ten times. V is TRBV25-1 and J is TRBJ2-7, with D unresolved. The germline gives CDR1 MGHDK, CDR2 SYGVNS. Trimming stripped 3 bases from V and 2 bases from J, with 8 bases between. This CDR3 has 13 residues. The CDR3 region has the DNA TGTGCCAGCAGTGACCTTCTAGCCTACGAGCAGTACTTC. This sequence encodes CASSDLLAYEQYF.

This clonotype was counted ten times or more. The chain joins TRBV29-1 to TRBJ1-2, with a tentative D call TRBD1 (6 bases). Germline V gene sequence: CDR1 SQVTM, CDR2 ANQGSEA. V lost 1 base to trimming and J lost 5 bases, with 20 bases between them. CDR3 length: 16 residues. The CDR3, as DNA: TGCAGCGTTGAAGGCCCCTCCAGGACAGACAAATATGGCTACACCTTC. Its protein product is CSVEGPSRTDKYGYTF.

This clonotype was detected a few times. This chain connects TRBV10-2 to TRBJ1-5; 9 nucleotides line up with TRBD1. V lost 4 bases to trimming and J lost 5 bases; unmatched junction nucleotides: 6. The CDR3 extends over 15 amino acids. CDR1 is WSHSY, CDR2 SAAADI, per germline. The CDR3 DNA reads TGCGCCAGCAGTGCGGGACAGGGAATCCATCAGCCCCAGCATTTT. This encodes CASSAGQGIHQPQHF.

This clonotype was observed at least ten times. CDR3 in amino acids: CASRRLAGASTDTQYF. The CDR3 nucleotides read TGTGCCAGCAGACGACTAGCGGGAGCCTCCACAGATACGCAGTATTTT. The chain has TRBV7-9 and TRBJ2-3; 12 nucleotides line up with TRBD2. The V gene end was trimmed by 6 bases and the J gene end by 2 bases; junction bases not matched to a gene: 6. The V gene's germline CDR1 is SEHNR and CDR2 FQNEAQ (reference sequence). The CDR3 consists of 16 residues.

This clonotype has at least ten counts. The chain has TRBV24-1 and TRBJ2-1, with unresolved D. The CDR3 is 14 residues long. V lost 4 bases and J 4 bases, leaving 10 bases between the germline ends. Germline V lookup: CDR1 KGHDR, CDR2 SFDVKD. CDR3 DNA sequence: TGTGCCACCAGTGAACCGGACGGATACAATGAGCAGTTCTTC. Protein: CATSEPDGYNEQFF.

The chain joins TRBV20-1 to TRBJ2-3; 10 bases align to TRBD1. CDR1 is DFQATT and CDR2 is SNEGSKA in the germline V gene (reference sequence). The CDR3 covers 16 residues. V was pared by 3 bases and J by 2 bases, with 8 bases of the junction left unmatched. CDR3 DNA sequence: TGCAGTGCTAGGGCGGACAGGGGGGGATACACAGATACGCAGTATTTT. Its translation: CSARADRGGYTDTQYF.